A selection of T cell receptor beta chains follows, all from one sample in a study of cytomegalovirus exposure and HLA in healthy donors. Sequenced by immunoSEQ multiplex PCR; TCRdb stores in-frame clones only, minus some. The repertoire holds more than 95,000 clones, with about 79% as singletons. Sequencing was performed on PBMCs. The receptor set was obtained from a man aged 60 to 69 in good health and CMV-seropositive. CDR3s include the opening cysteine and the closing phenylalanine or tryptophan. The order of the fields is clone size, D gene, J gene, V gene, CDR3 DNA, CDR3 protein. A D gene is named only where the DNA matches it firmly. Clone size appears in some rows only: once, few, many, or a class for an expanded clone.

clone_size: NA; d_call: TRBD2; j_call: TRBJ2-3; v_call: TRBV4-2; cdr3_nt: TGTGCCAGCAGCCAAGCCCACCAGGCGGGGGGCCCCCCTAGCACAGATACGCAGTATTTT; cdr3_aa: CASSQAHQAGGPPSTDTQYF
clone_size: NA; d_call: TRBD1; j_call: TRBJ1-2; v_call: TRBV7-2; cdr3_nt: TGTGCCAGCAGCTTAGGAGGACAGGGGGCCGGGGGCTACACCTTC; cdr3_aa: CASSLGGQGAGGYTF
clone_size: NA; d_call: TRBD1; j_call: TRBJ1-4; v_call: TRBV5-1; cdr3_nt: TGCGCCAGCAGCCCGGGACAGATTAATGAAAAACTGTTTTTT; cdr3_aa: CASSPGQINEKLFF
clone_size: NA; d_call: NA; j_call: TRBJ1-5; v_call: TRBV7-2; cdr3_nt: TGTGCCAGCAGCTTGATCCTAAGTCAGCCCCAGCATTTT; cdr3_aa: CASSLILSQPQHF
clone_size: NA; d_call: NA; j_call: TRBJ1-2; v_call: TRBV20-1; cdr3_nt: TGCAGTGCTAGTGCAGGGAATGGCTACACCTTC; cdr3_aa: CSASAGNGYTF
clone_size: NA; d_call: NA; j_call: TRBJ2-1; v_call: TRBV5-1; cdr3_nt: TGCGCCAGCAGCCCCATTACTAGTATCGGCCACAATGAGCAGTTCTTC; cdr3_aa: CASSPITSIGHNEQFF
clone_size: NA; d_call: NA; j_call: TRBJ1-3; v_call: TRBV27; cdr3_nt: TGTGCCAGCAGTCGTCGGTCCTCTGGAAACACCATATATTTT; cdr3_aa: CASSRRSSGNTIYF
clone_size: NA; d_call: TRBD2; j_call: TRBJ2-7; v_call: TRBV2; cdr3_nt: TGTGCCAGCGGGGGACTAGCTCTTATAACCTACGAGCAGTACTTC; cdr3_aa: CASGGLALITYEQYF
clone_size: NA; d_call: NA; j_call: TRBJ1-5; v_call: TRBV5-1; cdr3_nt: TGCGCCAGCAGCTTGGGGACAGACAATCAGCCCCAGCATTTT; cdr3_aa: CASSLGTDNQPQHF
clone_size: NA; d_call: NA; j_call: TRBJ1-4; v_call: TRBV9; cdr3_nt: TGTGCCAGCAGCGCTTTCCCGGGACAAGAAGATGAAAAACTGTTTTTT; cdr3_aa: CASSAFPGQEDEKLFF
clone_size: NA; d_call: NA; j_call: TRBJ2-4; v_call: TRBV28; cdr3_nt: TGTGCCAGCTCGCAGTTAGCCAAAAACATTCAGTACTTC; cdr3_aa: CASSQLAKNIQYF
clone_size: few; d_call: NA; j_call: TRBJ1-1; v_call: TRBV4-3; cdr3_nt: TGCGCCAGCAGCATAATCCAGGGGACTGAAGCTTTCTTT; cdr3_aa: CASSIIQGTEAFF
clone_size: NA; d_call: TRBD2; j_call: TRBJ2-5; v_call: TRBV9; cdr3_nt: TGTGCCAGCAGCGTTGACCCCCCTACGGGGGGACGGGAGACCCAGTACTTC; cdr3_aa: CASSVDPPTGGRETQYF
clone_size: NA; d_call: NA; j_call: TRBJ2-1; v_call: TRBV6-6; cdr3_nt: TGTGCCAGCAAAGAACGCCAGACCTACAATGAGCAGTTCTTC; cdr3_aa: CASKERQTYNEQFF
clone_size: NA; d_call: TRBD1; j_call: TRBJ1-3; v_call: TRBV6-5; cdr3_nt: TGTGCCACCACACAGGGGGCGAGGGGAAACACCATATATTTT; cdr3_aa: CATTQGARGNTIYF
clone_size: NA; d_call: NA; j_call: TRBJ1-4; v_call: TRBV2; cdr3_nt: TGTGCCAGCAGTGAGAGGAGAGAAAAACTGTTTTTT; cdr3_aa: CASSERREKLFF
clone_size: NA; d_call: NA; j_call: TRBJ1-4; v_call: TRBV25-1; cdr3_nt: TGTGCCAGCTTTCTGACAGCCGAAAAACTGTTTTTT; cdr3_aa: CASFLTAEKLFF
clone_size: few; d_call: TRBD1; j_call: TRBJ1-5; v_call: TRBV6-1; cdr3_nt: TGTGCCAGCACCTGGGGACAGAACAATCAGCCCCAGCATTTT; cdr3_aa: CASTWGQNNQPQHF
clone_size: NA; d_call: NA; j_call: TRBJ1-5; v_call: TRBV7-2; cdr3_nt: TGTGCCAGCAGCTTTTCCGGGGGGATTAGCAATCAGCCCCAGCATTTT; cdr3_aa: CASSFSGGISNQPQHF
clone_size: NA; d_call: NA; j_call: TRBJ1-6; v_call: TRBV2; cdr3_nt: TGTGCCAGCAGTGGAAGGAGCTCCTATAATTCACCCCTCCACTTT; cdr3_aa: CASSGRSSYNSPLHF
clone_size: NA; d_call: TRBD2; j_call: TRBJ2-1; v_call: TRBV9; cdr3_nt: TGTGCCAGCAGCGGACTAGCGGGGCTCAATGAGCAGTTCTTC; cdr3_aa: CASSGLAGLNEQFF
clone_size: NA; d_call: TRBD1; j_call: TRBJ1-6; v_call: TRBV4-3; cdr3_nt: TGCGCCAGCAGCTTAAGGACAGGGCAGAATTCACCCCTCCACTTT; cdr3_aa: CASSLRTGQNSPLHF
clone_size: few; d_call: NA; j_call: TRBJ1-1; v_call: TRBV5-5; cdr3_nt: TGTGCCAGCAGCGGGCGGACAAAACTTGAAGCTTTCTTT; cdr3_aa: CASSGRTKLEAFF
clone_size: NA; d_call: NA; j_call: TRBJ1-4; v_call: TRBV2; cdr3_nt: TGTGCCAGCAATCAGGTGGAGGGTGTGAATGAAAAACTGTTTTTT; cdr3_aa: CASNQVEGVNEKLFF
clone_size: once; d_call: NA; j_call: TRBJ2-5; v_call: TRBV4-1; cdr3_nt: TGCGCCAGCAGCCGAGGCCAGGGGATTGAGACCCAGTACTTC; cdr3_aa: CASSRGQGIETQYF
clone_size: once; d_call: NA; j_call: TRBJ2-1; v_call: TRBV10-1; cdr3_nt: TGCGCCAGCAGTGAGACTCTCCAGGGGAGTGGGTTCAATGAGCAGTTCTTC; cdr3_aa: CASSETLQGSGFNEQFF
clone_size: NA; d_call: TRBD2; j_call: TRBJ2-4; v_call: TRBV6-5; cdr3_nt: TGTGCCAGCGCAGCGGGGCTGGCCAAAAACATTCAGTACTTC; cdr3_aa: CASAAGLAKNIQYF
clone_size: once; d_call: TRBD1; j_call: TRBJ2-3; v_call: TRBV18; cdr3_nt: TGTGCCAGCTCACGAGAGACAGGGCGCACAGATACGCAGTATTTT; cdr3_aa: CASSRETGRTDTQYF
clone_size: NA; d_call: TRBD2; j_call: TRBJ2-1; v_call: TRBV7-9; cdr3_nt: TGTGCCAGCAGCGCGGCTAGCGGGGGGCTCTATGAGCAGTTCTTC; cdr3_aa: CASSAASGGLYEQFF
clone_size: NA; d_call: TRBD1; j_call: TRBJ1-4; v_call: TRBV5-1; cdr3_nt: TGCGCCAGCAGCTTCCGGGACAGGGGGCGAGCTTCGGTTGAAAAACTGTTTTTT; cdr3_aa: CASSFRDRGRASVEKLFF
clone_size: few; d_call: TRBD2; j_call: TRBJ2-1; v_call: TRBV30; cdr3_nt: TGTGCCTGGAGGCGGGAGGGGCCCCCCTACAATGAGCAGTTCTTC; cdr3_aa: CAWRREGPPYNEQFF
clone_size: once; d_call: TRBD2; j_call: TRBJ2-7; v_call: TRBV18; cdr3_nt: TGTGCCAGCTCACCTAGCGGGGGGAGCTCCTACGAGCAGTACTTC; cdr3_aa: CASSPSGGSSYEQYF
clone_size: once; d_call: NA; j_call: TRBJ2-7; v_call: TRBV11-2; cdr3_nt: TGTGCCAGCAGCTTAGATCGGGCGGGACCCCTATTCGAGCAGTACTTC; cdr3_aa: CASSLDRAGPLFEQYF
clone_size: NA; d_call: NA; j_call: TRBJ2-5; v_call: TRBV9; cdr3_nt: TGTGCCAGCAGCGTAGACAGGGCCGTCCAAGAGACCCAGTACTTC; cdr3_aa: CASSVDRAVQETQYF
clone_size: NA; d_call: NA; j_call: TRBJ1-4; v_call: TRBV10-3; cdr3_nt: TGTGCCATCAGTGACGCGGGGGGTAATGAAAAACTGTTTTTT; cdr3_aa: CAISDAGGNEKLFF
clone_size: few; d_call: TRBD2; j_call: TRBJ2-7; v_call: TRBV9; cdr3_nt: TGTGCCAGCAGCGTAGAAGAAGCGGGGAGTTACGAGCAGTACTTC; cdr3_aa: CASSVEEAGSYEQYF
clone_size: NA; d_call: NA; j_call: TRBJ1-3; v_call: TRBV5-1; cdr3_nt: TGCGCCAGCAGCTTCTTAACAGGGAACTCTGGAAACACCATATATTTT; cdr3_aa: CASSFLTGNSGNTIYF
clone_size: NA; d_call: TRBD2; j_call: TRBJ2-3; v_call: TRBV9; cdr3_nt: TGTGCCAGCAGCCCGCGTCGCCTAGCGGGGGGCCGTACACTCACAGATACGCAGTATTTT; cdr3_aa: CASSPRRLAGGRTLTDTQYF
clone_size: NA; d_call: TRBD1; j_call: TRBJ1-2; v_call: TRBV18; cdr3_nt: TGTGCCAGCTCACCCGAAAGTACAGGGGCCTATGGCTACACCTTC; cdr3_aa: CASSPESTGAYGYTF
clone_size: NA; d_call: NA; j_call: TRBJ2-6; v_call: TRBV11-2; cdr3_nt: TGTGCCAGCAGCCTCGGGACACTTTCCTCTGGGGCCAACGTCCTGACTTTC; cdr3_aa: CASSLGTLSSGANVLTF
clone_size: NA; d_call: TRBD1; j_call: TRBJ1-4; v_call: TRBV4-1; cdr3_nt: TGCGCCAGCAGCGACAGGGGCCGAACTAATGAAAAACTGTTTTTT; cdr3_aa: CASSDRGRTNEKLFF
clone_size: NA; d_call: NA; j_call: TRBJ1-2; v_call: TRBV27; cdr3_nt: TGTGCCAGCAGCCAGTTTAAGGGGGGGGTCTTCTATGGCTACACCTTC; cdr3_aa: CASSQFKGGVFYGYTF
clone_size: NA; d_call: NA; j_call: TRBJ2-3; v_call: TRBV11-2; cdr3_nt: TGTGCCAGCAGCCCCTGGGCTAGCCTAAGCACAGATACGCAGTATTTT; cdr3_aa: CASSPWASLSTDTQYF
clone_size: NA; d_call: TRBD2; j_call: TRBJ2-1; v_call: TRBV19; cdr3_nt: TGTGCCAGTAGTAATAGCGGGGGCCCCGGAGCGCAGTTCTTC; cdr3_aa: CASSNSGGPGAQFF
clone_size: NA; d_call: NA; j_call: TRBJ1-4; v_call: TRBV7-2; cdr3_nt: TGTGCCAGCAGCCCGCCCGGGGGAACCAATGAAAAACTGTTTTTT; cdr3_aa: CASSPPGGTNEKLFF